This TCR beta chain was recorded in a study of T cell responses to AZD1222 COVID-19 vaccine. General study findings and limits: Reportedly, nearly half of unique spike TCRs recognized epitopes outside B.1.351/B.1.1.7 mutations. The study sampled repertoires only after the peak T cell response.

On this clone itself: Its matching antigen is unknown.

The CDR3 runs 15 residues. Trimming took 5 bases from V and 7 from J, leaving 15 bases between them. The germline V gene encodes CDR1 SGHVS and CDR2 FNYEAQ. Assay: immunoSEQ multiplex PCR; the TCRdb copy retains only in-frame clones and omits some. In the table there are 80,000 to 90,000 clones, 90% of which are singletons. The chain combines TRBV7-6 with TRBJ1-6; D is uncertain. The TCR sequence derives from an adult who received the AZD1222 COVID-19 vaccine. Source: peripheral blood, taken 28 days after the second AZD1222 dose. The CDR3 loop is CASSPTGHANSPLHF. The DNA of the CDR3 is TGTGCCAGCAGCCCCACCGGGCACGCAAATTCACCCCTCCACTTT.